These 21 T cell receptor beta chains originate from one sample sequenced in a study of cytomegalovirus exposure and HLA in healthy donors. 60 Vbeta and 13 Jbeta primers were used in PCR. The protocol was immunoSEQ multiplex PCR, while the TCRdb copy is restricted to in-frame clones and leaves out a portion. The sample has 100,000 or so clones, nearly 80% seen once. Sequenced material: PBMCs. These receptors originate from a man aged 25 to 40 in good health and CMV-seronegative.

V usage is TRBV7-6 and J usage is TRBJ2-7; no clear D. The CDR3 runs 15 residues. In germline, CDR1 is SGHVS, CDR2 FNYEAQ. Trimming shortened V by 5 bases and J by 1 base, and 15 bases separated the two germline ends. CDR3 sequence: CASSPSFVQSYEQYF. The DNA for the CDR3 is TGTGCCAGCAGCCCATCATTCGTACAGTCCTACGAGCAGTACTTC.

J is TRBJ2-7 and V is TRBV15, with 9 bases that match TRBD1. Per the germline V gene, CDR1 is LNHNV and CDR2 is YYDKDF (reference sequence). CDR3 size: 15 residues. The junction had 8 bases not matched to a gene; V was cut back by 3 bases and J by 5 bases. The DNA of the CDR3 is TGTGCCACCAGCAGGTTCCGGGACAGGGCCGACGAGCAGTACTTC. Its protein product is CATSRFRDRADEQYF.

This chain joins TRBV27 and TRBJ2-6; maybe TRBD1 (6 bases). The germline V gene encodes CDR1 MNHEY and CDR2 SMNVEV (reference sequence). Trimming took off 5 bases at V and 2 bases at J, with 13 bases between the two ends. This CDR3 contains 16 residues. CDR3 nucleotide sequence: TGTGCCAGCAGTCCAAATGGACAGCCTGGGGCCAACGTCCTGACTTTC. The encoded protein is CASSPNGQPGANVLTF.

CDR3 coding DNA: TGTGCCAGCCGTTGGCTGTCTAATGAAAAACTGTTTTTT. It yields the protein CASRWLSNEKLFF. The rearrangement joins TRBV6-5 to TRBJ1-4; D not resolved. Germline V gene data show CDR1 as MNHEY and CDR2 as SVGAGI. The CDR3 totals 13 residues. Trimming cost V 8 bases and J 3 bases, with 10 bases left between them.

This chain links TRBV6-7 with TRBJ2-7; 12 nucleotides line up with TRBD2. TRBV6-7 is noted as an ORF with a role that remains uncertain. Unmatched junction bases numbered 15, after V lost 6 bases and J lost 3 bases. This CDR3 has 18 residues. The CDR3 sequence is CASRPHRASGRVGYEQYF. The CDR3 nucleotides are TGTGCCAGCAGGCCCCACAGGGCTAGCGGGAGGGTGGGCTACGAGCAGTACTTC.

This clone was seen a handful of times. The chain joins TRBV6-5 to TRBJ2-7, with D perhaps matching TRBD2 (5 bases). This CDR3 spans 14 amino acids. Germline V gene lookup returns CDR1 MNHEY and CDR2 SVGAGI. V lost 0 bases to trimming and J lost 3 bases, with 9 bases between them. Written as DNA, the CDR3 is TGTGCCAGCAGTTACTCGACTAATCACTACGAGCAGTACTTC. Protein sequence: CASSYSTNHYEQYF.

V usage is TRBV15 and J usage is TRBJ1-2; 12 nucleotides align to TRBD1. In germline, CDR1 is LNHNV, CDR2 YYDKDF (reference sequence). The CDR3 is 15 residues long. V was clipped by 3 bases and J by 4 bases; unmatched bases: 3. In nucleotides, the CDR3 is TGTGCCACCAGCAGGGGACAGGGGGCTTTCTATGGCTACACCTTC. As protein: CATSRGQGAFYGYTF.

Relative to its sample, this clone is medium-sized. This sequence joins TRBV4-3 and TRBJ1-6; perhaps TRBD1 as D (5 bases). Germline-derived CDR1 and CDR2 are LGHNA and YSLEER. CDR3 length: 18 residues. The V end was cut by 0 bases, the J end by 0 bases, with 12 bases between. CDR3 DNA: TGCGCCAGCAGCCAAGATCAGCCAGGGCCCTCCTATAATTCACCCCTCCACTTT. This encodes CASSQDQPGPSYNSPLHF.

Relative to its sample, this clone is large. Lacking the conserved final phenylalanine or tryptophan, this CDR3 likely reflects a read error. The limits of the CDR3 on the DNA are not certain, so only TCRdb's listed CDR3 is given. The rearrangement links TRBV7-9 to TRBJ1-3. CDR1 is SEHNR and CDR2 is FQNEAQ in the germline V gene (reference sequence). The length of the CDR3 is 10 amino acids, counting both ends. CDR3: CASSAGDLAS.

The gene calls are TRBV19 and TRBJ2-1; a possible D gene is TRBD2 (5 bases). The length of the CDR3 is 13 residues. Germline CDR1 is LNHDA and CDR2 is SQIVND (reference sequence). Between the trimmed V and J ends, which lost 10 bases and 0 bases, there was a span of 10 bases. CDR3 in DNA: TGTGCCACCCAGCGGAGCTCCTACAATGAGCAGTTCTTC. As protein: CATQRSSYNEQFF.

V and J are TRBV7-9 and TRBJ2-2; D is unresolved. This CDR3 has 11 amino acids. Germline V lookup: CDR1 SEHNR, CDR2 FQNEAQ (reference sequence). The V gene lost 5 bases and the J gene lost 6 bases, with 4 bases spanning the gap. The CDR3 protein is CASSLSGELFF. CDR3 nucleotides: TGTGCCAGCAGCCTTTCCGGGGAGCTGTTTTTT.

The chain links TRBV6-5 to TRBJ2-1; 9 bases agree with TRBD2. The CDR3 contains 15 residues. CDR1 MNHEY and CDR2 SVGAGI come from the germline V gene. V was clipped by 3 bases and J by 1 base; unmatched bases: 1. The CDR3 sequence: CASSYSGGSYNEQFF. CDR3 sequence (DNA): TGTGCCAGCAGTTATAGCGGGGGTTCCTACAATGAGCAGTTCTTC.

The J gene is TRBJ1-1, the V gene TRBV4-1; D is undetermined. Germline-derived CDR1 and CDR2 are MGHRA and YSYEKL. The CDR3 contains 15 residues. V lost 2 bases, J lost 5 bases, and 15 bases lay in between. The CDR3 DNA follows: TGCGCCAGCAGCCAACCCGGGAAGAGAAAGACTGAAGCTTTCTTT. Translated: CASSQPGKRKTEAFF.

This clone showed up just a few times. The chain joins TRBV19 to TRBJ2-6, with 11 bases lining up with TRBD1. Losses at the gene ends were 7 bases for V and 1 base for J; bases not matched to a gene: 6. The CDR3 is made up of 17 amino acids. Germline CDR1 and CDR2: LNHDA and SQIVND (reference sequence). This CDR3 reads CASNIGQGASGANVLTF. As DNA, the CDR3 is TGTGCCAGTAATATTGGACAGGGGGCGTCTGGGGCCAACGTCCTGACTTTC.

The chain recombines TRBV2 with TRBJ2-5; 9 bases align to TRBD2. This CDR3 is 16 amino acids long. V was clipped by 7 bases and J by 1 base; unmatched bases: 10. Germline CDR1 reads SNHLY; CDR2 reads FYNNEI. Here the CDR3 reads CASNPGLAGFQETQYF. The DNA for the CDR3 is TGTGCCAGCAACCCCGGGCTAGCGGGGTTCCAAGAGACCCAGTACTTC.

CDR3 sequence (DNA): TGTGCCAGCAGCTTGAGTGTTCTGAGCAACTATGGCTACACCTTC. Its translation: CASSLSVLSNYGYTF. V usage is TRBV5-4 and J usage is TRBJ1-2; the D is unclear. The CDR3 runs 15 residues. With 1 base removed from V and 2 bases from J, the gap between germline ends came to 12 bases. Germline V gene sequence: CDR1 SGHNT, CDR2 YYREEE (reference sequence).

In its sample, this clone was seen once. The chain has TRBV5-1 and TRBJ2-4; tentative D call: TRBD2 (5 bases). CDR1 SGHRS and CDR2 YFSETQ come from the germline V gene. V lost 2 bases and J 0 bases, leaving 15 bases between the germline ends. CDR3 length: 17 amino acids. This CDR3 is CASSFTYAGEAKNIQYF. CDR3 nucleotide sequence: TGCGCCAGCAGCTTCACCTACGCCGGGGAAGCCAAAAACATTCAGTACTTC.

The V and J genes are TRBV29-1 and TRBJ2-1, with D possibly TRBD2 on 6 matching bases. The V end lost 8 bases, the J end lost 9 bases, and 17 bases lay between the germline ends. This CDR3 has 12 residues. Germline values: CDR1 SQVTM, CDR2 ANQGSEA. CDR3 sequence: CSLGWREGEQFF. The CDR3 DNA reads TGCAGCTTAGGGTGGCGGGAAGGTGAGCAGTTCTTC.

The chain recombines TRBV5-4 with TRBJ2-1; D is perhaps TRBD2 (5 bases). Germline V gene lookup returns CDR1 SGHNT and CDR2 YYREEE (reference sequence). Trimming stripped 0 bases from V and 6 bases from J, with 7 bases between. The length of the CDR3 is 13 residues. The CDR3 region is CASSLVASNEQFF. In nucleotides, the CDR3 is TGTGCCAGCAGCTTGGTAGCGTCCAATGAGCAGTTCTTC.

This clone appeared once. The chain uses TRBV7-9 and TRBJ1-1, with D unresolved. CDR3 length: 14 residues. The germline V gene encodes CDR1 SEHNR and CDR2 FQNEAQ (reference sequence). Trimming pared 5 bases from V and 0 bases from J, leaving 10 bases between. The CDR3 loop is CASSPLLMNTEAFF. CDR3 nucleotides: TGTGCCAGCAGCCCACTGCTTATGAACACTGAAGCTTTCTTT.

The V call is TRBV6-1, the J call TRBJ2-2; D may be TRBD1 (6 bases). This CDR3 has 16 amino acids. V gave up 3 bases and J gave up 4 bases, with 15 bases separating them. CDR1 is MNHNS, CDR2 SASEGT, per germline. CDR3 bases: TGTGCCAGCAGTGAGGGGGCCGCTTGGGGCACCGGGGAGCTGTTTTTT. Translated: CASSEGAAWGTGELFF.